The 28 T cell receptor beta chains below were found in one sample sequenced in a study of blood T cell repertoires in COVID-19. Produced via immunoSEQ multiplex PCR; TCRdb's table is partial and in-frame only. The sample yields 200,000 to 250,000 clones, approximately 80% seen once. The sequencing sample was made of peripheral blood. These receptors were collected from a man aged 30 to 39 who had recovered from COVID-19.

This chain uses TRBV7-2 with TRBJ1-4; TRBD1 matches at 7 bases. The CDR3 consists of 13 residues. The germline V gene has CDR1 SGHTA and CDR2 FQGNSA. J gave up 10 bases and V 4 bases, and 6 bases lay outside the gene matches. CDR3 protein: CASSSLEGAKLFF. As DNA, the CDR3 is TGTGCCAGCAGCTCTTTGGAGGGGGCAAAACTGTTTTTT.

The gene calls are TRBV6-6 and TRBJ1-2; unclear D gene. Germline V gives CDR1 MNHNY, CDR2 SVGAGI (reference sequence). This CDR3 has 13 amino acids. The V gene lost 4 bases and the J gene lost 0 bases, with 6 bases spanning the gap. In DNA, the CDR3 is TGTGCCAGCAGTTTGGGCCCTAACTATGGCTACACCTTC. It yields the protein CASSLGPNYGYTF.

The chain combines TRBV7-8 with TRBJ1-2, with 7 positions matching TRBD1. The CDR3 sequence is 17 residues long. CDR1 and CDR2 from the germline V gene are SGHVS and FQNEAQ. Losses at the gene ends were 5 bases for V and 3 bases for J; bases not matched to a gene: 15. The CDR3 DNA reads TGTGCCAGCAGCCAACAGTTTGGGACAGCCCCGTACTATGGCTACACCTTC. The encoded protein is CASSQQFGTAPYYGYTF.

This clone appeared a few times. The chain recombines TRBV2 with TRBJ1-6; TRBD1 might be the D (6 bases). The CDR3 is 16 amino acids. V lost 0 bases to trimming and J lost 5 bases, with 11 bases between them. Germline V CDR1 and CDR2: SNHLY, FYNNEI. CDR3 region: CASSEARGANNSPLHF. CDR3 coding DNA: TGTGCCAGCAGTGAAGCGCGGGGGGCCAATAATTCACCCCTCCACTTT. Based on the CDR3 plus reference TRBV2 and TRBJ1-6, the full variable domain is EPEVTQTPSHQVTQMGQEVILRCVPISNHLYFYWYRQILGQKVEFLVSFYNNEISEKSEIFDDQFSVERPDGSNFTLKIRSTKLEDSAMYFCASSEARGANNSPLHFGNGTRLTVT.

This clone was seen only a few times. CDR3 loop: CASSPSGGQPQHF. The CDR3 DNA reads TGTGCCAGCAGTCCGTCAGGGGGTCAGCCCCAGCATTTT. This rearrangement joins TRBV12-3 or TRBV12-4 to TRBJ1-5; 7 bases line up with TRBD1. This CDR3 is built from 13 residues. V was clipped by 5 bases and J by 6 bases; unmatched bases: 4.

CDR3 sequence (DNA): TGTGCCAGCAGTTACTTCAAACCCGGGACTAGTGTGGAGCAGTTCTTC. The encoded protein is CASSYFKPGTSVEQFF. The rearrangement joins TRBV6-2 or TRBV6-3 to TRBJ2-1; 8 bases are a match to TRBD2. V shed 1 base and J 10 bases; nucleotides not matched to a gene: 12. The CDR3 totals 16 residues. CDR1 is MNHEY, CDR2 SVGEGT, per germline.

The rearrangement uses TRBV5-5 and TRBJ1-2; possible D gene TRBD1, 5 bases. The germline V gene has CDR1 SGHKS and CDR2 YYEKEE (reference sequence). V was clipped by 3 bases and J by 4 bases, with 13 bases between them. The CDR3 has 14 amino acids. The CDR3 protein is CASSSPGLSYGYTF. DNA for the CDR3: TGTGCCAGCAGCTCACCAGGGCTGAGCTATGGCTACACCTTC.

V and J are TRBV28 and TRBJ2-4, with 8 nucleotides matching TRBD1. Germline V lookup: CDR1 MDHEN, CDR2 SYDVKM. The CDR3 extends over 16 amino acids. The V and J ends lost 5 bases and 3 bases, in that order; junction bases with no gene match: 9. CDR3 coding DNA: TGTGCCAGCAGTCCCCGGACAGGGTGGATCAAAAACATTCAGTACTTC. Encoded protein: CASSPRTGWIKNIQYF.

This clone appeared a few times. The genes are TRBV2 and TRBJ1-1, with TRBD1 as a possible D gene (5 bases). Germline V gene lookup returns CDR1 SNHLY and CDR2 FYNNEI. Trimming removed 7 bases at V and 4 bases at J, with 13 bases between. The CDR3 spans 13 residues. For the CDR3, the DNA is TGTGCCAGCATGCGCGGGGGACGCACTGAAGCTTTCTTT. Amino acids: CASMRGGRTEAFF.

The V gene is TRBV10-3, the J gene TRBJ2-5, with TRBD2 matching 7 bases. The CDR3 spans 13 residues. Per the germline V gene, CDR1 is ENHRY and CDR2 is SYGVKD. V gave up 10 bases and J gave up 2 bases; unmatched junction bases: 7. CDR3 coding DNA: TGTGCCAGCCTAAGGGAGGGACAAGAGACCCAGTACTTC. Translated: CASLREGQETQYF.

J is TRBJ1-2 and V is TRBV28; D is unresolved. V was shortened by 1 base and J by 5 bases, with 5 bases between the two germline ends. This CDR3 is built from 12 residues. Germline CDR1 is MDHEN and CDR2 is SYDVKM. Here the CDR3 DNA reads TGTGCCAGCAGTTTATCCGGGTATGGCTACACCTTC. Its translation is CASSLSGYGYTF.

The chain joins TRBV12-3 or TRBV12-4 to TRBJ1-2; possible D gene TRBD1, 5 bases. V lost 1 base and J lost 7, with 10 bases in between. The CDR3 runs 13 residues. The CDR3 sequence is CASSLGQGTGYTF. The CDR3, as DNA: TGTGCCAGCAGTTTAGGCCAGGGCACTGGCTACACCTTC.

The chain recombines TRBV6-6 with TRBJ2-1, with D possibly being TRBD2 (6 bases). The CDR3 sequence is 11 residues long. V lost 8 bases, J lost 7 bases, and 9 bases lay in between. Germline CDR1 MNHNY, CDR2 SVGAGI (reference sequence). CDR3 sequence (DNA): TGTGCCAGCTCGGAGGGGAATGAGCAGTTCTTC. Translation gives CASSEGNEQFF.

CDR3 sequence (DNA): TGTGCCAGCGGACCAACAGGGACAGTCAACGAGCAGTACTTC. It is translated as CASGPTGTVNEQYF. The J gene is TRBJ2-7, the V gene TRBV27; 7 nucleotides align to TRBD1. The germline gives CDR1 MNHEY, CDR2 SMNVEV (reference sequence). The trim removed 8 bases at V and 5 bases at J, leaving 12 bases unmatched. The CDR3 is 14 amino acids.

The gene calls are TRBV5-1 and TRBJ2-5; 10 positions match TRBD2. CDR1 and CDR2 (germline): SGHRS, YFSETQ. The V gene end was trimmed by 4 bases and the J gene end by 4 bases; junction bases not matched to a gene: 13. CDR3 length equals 17 residues. CDR3 sequence: CASSLLPSSSGGETQYF. The CDR3 DNA is TGCGCCAGCAGCCTCCTTCCCTCTTCTAGCGGGGGAGAGACCCAGTACTTC.

In its sample, this clone was seen once. The V call is TRBV5-1, the J call TRBJ1-2; 10 bases are a match to TRBD1. The ends lost 3 bases at V and 4 bases at J; junction bases unmatched: 3. This CDR3 has 14 residues. Germline V CDR1 and CDR2: SGHRS, YFSETQ. DNA of the CDR3: TGCGCCAGCAGCTGGGGGACAGGGGCCTATGGCTACACCTTC. Protein sequence: CASSWGTGAYGYTF.

The rearrangement joins TRBV2 to TRBJ2-2; D is perhaps TRBD2 (6 bases). The V gene's germline CDR1 is SNHLY and CDR2 FYNNEI. V was clipped by 4 bases and J by 5 bases, with 8 bases between them. This CDR3 comprises 13 residues. This CDR3 reads CASSGDWTGELFF. The CDR3 DNA is TGTGCCAGCAGTGGGGACTGGACCGGGGAGCTGTTTTTT.

This clone is judged medium-sized. The chain couples TRBV15 to TRBJ2-1; no reliable D call. V was clipped by 0 bases and J by 4 bases, with 10 bases between them. This CDR3 has 15 amino acids. CDR1 LNHNV and CDR2 YYDKDF come from the germline V gene (reference sequence). The CDR3, as DNA: TGTGCCACCAGCAGAGATCGAGAGCCGTACAATGAGCAGTTCTTC. Translation gives CATSRDREPYNEQFF.

This rearrangement joins TRBV7-9 to TRBJ2-4, with D possibly TRBD1 on 6 matching bases. Germline V gene lookup returns CDR1 SEHNR and CDR2 FQNEAQ (reference sequence). The CDR3 consists of 16 residues. Deletions cut 1 base from V and 9 bases from J, with 19 bases between. The CDR3 region is CASSLENRATDGIQYF. For the CDR3, the DNA is TGTGCCAGCAGCTTAGAGAACAGGGCTACGGACGGCATTCAGTACTTC.

This clone was detected once. The chain recombines TRBV6-5 with TRBJ2-2, with 7 bases lining up with TRBD1. This CDR3 spans 12 amino acids. In germline, CDR1 is MNHEY, CDR2 SVGAGI. Germline trimming cut 5 bases from V and 7 bases from J; bases unmatched to any gene: 1. CDR3 in amino acids: CASSRDSGELFF. CDR3 bases: TGTGCCAGCAGTCGGGACAGCGGGGAGCTGTTTTTT.

This clone was observed a handful of times. The chain couples TRBV10-3 to TRBJ2-7, with D uncertain. CDR3 size: 13 residues. Germline CDR1 ENHRY, CDR2 SYGVKD. The ends were cut back, 2 bases at V and 2 bases at J, with 7 bases in the middle. CDR3 DNA: TGTGCCATCAGTGAGGGCGGTCCCTACGAGCAGTACTTC. Translating gives CAISEGGPYEQYF.

V gene TRBV9 combines with J gene TRBJ1-6; D perhaps matches TRBD1 (6 bases). V gave up 0 bases and J gave up 7 bases, with 11 bases separating them. The CDR3 is 15 amino acids. CDR1 and CDR2 (germline): SGDLS, YYNGEE. CDR3 protein: CASSVGSQGNSPLHF. The CDR3 DNA is TGTGCCAGCAGCGTAGGGTCCCAGGGGAATTCACCCCTCCACTTT. Variable domain in full (rest from reference TRBV9 and TRBJ1-6): DSGVTQTPKHLITATGQRVTLRCSPRSGDLSVYWYQQSLDQGLQFLIQYYNGEERAKGNILERFSAQQFPDLHSELNLSSLELGDSALYFCASSVGSQGNSPLHFGNGTRLTVT.

This sequence joins TRBV27 and TRBJ1-1, with a tentative D call TRBD1 (5 bases). The germline V gene has CDR1 MNHEY and CDR2 SMNVEV (reference sequence). V was pared by 1 base and J by 1 base, with 13 bases between. CDR3 length: 16 residues. CDR3 DNA sequence: TGTGCCAGCAGTTTATTCTTCGACAGAAGGAACACTGAAGCTTTCTTT. This codes for CASSLFFDRRNTEAFF.

V gene TRBV11-1 combines with J gene TRBJ1-2, with 11 bases aligning to TRBD1. CDR3 length: 15 residues. The germline CDR1 and CDR2 sequences are SGHAT and FQDESV (reference sequence). V dropped 5 bases and J dropped 6; count of bases not matched to a gene: 8. The CDR3 bases are TGTGCCAGCAGCCGAGGACAGGGGGCGATTAATGGCTACACCTTC. The encoded protein is CASSRGQGAINGYTF.

The J gene is TRBJ1-2, the V gene TRBV7-9; D is unresolved. Trimming shortened V by 5 bases and J by 0 bases, and 7 bases separated the two germline ends. This CDR3 is 13 amino acids long. Germline CDR1 reads SEHNR; CDR2 reads FQNEAQ (reference sequence). CDR3 nucleotides: TGTGCCAGCAGCCTAACAGCTAACTATGGCTACACCTTC. Its translation is CASSLTANYGYTF.

This rearrangement joins TRBV6-5 to TRBJ2-3, with D maybe TRBD2 (5 bases). The CDR3 covers 12 residues. CDR1 MNHEY and CDR2 SVGAGI come from the germline V gene. V was trimmed by 7 bases and J by 5 bases, leaving 10 bases between them. In DNA, the CDR3 is TGTGCCAGCACGAGGGATTTAGATACGCAGTATTTT. Its protein is CASTRDLDTQYF.

The rearrangement links TRBV14 to TRBJ2-2; a weak D match, TRBD1 (6 bases). This CDR3 is built from 16 residues. Trimming left V 4 bases short and J 1 base short, with 13 bases between. Germline CDR1 is SGHDN and CDR2 is FVKESK. CDR3: CASSRQPGQNTGELFF. The DNA of the CDR3 is TGTGCCAGCAGCCGACAACCGGGACAGAACACCGGGGAGCTGTTTTTT.

Remarks on this clone: A read error may account for a junction end that differs from germline. The chain recombines TRBV11-3 with TRBJ2-2, with 7 bases fitting TRBD1. Germline values: CDR1 SGHNT, CDR2 YENEEA. The CDR3 runs 15 residues. CDR3 in DNA: TGTGCCAGCAGCTTAGAACAGGGGAACCCCGGGGAGCTGTTTTTT. Translated: CASSLEQGNPGELFF.